This TCR beta chain appears in the sequencing data of a study of CD8 T cells in ankylosing spondylitis. CDR1 and CDR2 from the germline V gene are SGHRS and YFSETQ. With V trimmed by 3 bases and J by 7 bases, 7 bases remained unmatched. The CDR3 runs to 15 residues. General study findings and limits: Disease-linked clones displayed a CD8+ phenotype and appeared relatively rarely in peripheral blood. Several highly homologous variants made up a TCR beta motif, and this motif appeared characteristic of ankylosing spondylitis blood.

Quantitative 5'-RACE with molecular barcodes produced the TCR beta libraries. TCRdb reprocessed the 5' RACE reads via MiXCR and lists one record per CDR3 protein. The sample includes fewer than 350,000 distinct CDR3 sequences, 11% of them seen just once. This clonotype was seen many times. The antigen remains unidentified. The J gene is TRBJ1-6, the V gene TRBV5-1; 7 bases map to TRBD1. Sequencing used blood, either unsorted or a sorted T cell fraction (not recorded which). The clonotype was recovered from a female donor with ankylosing spondylitis or in good health (not recorded which). The CDR3 DNA reads TGCGCCAGCAGCTCGAACACAGGGGCCAATTCACCCCTCCACTTT. It yields the protein CASSSNTGANSPLHF.